These 20 T cell receptor beta chains share one sample of origin, sequenced in a study of control samples from healthy donors and cancer patients. The data were produced by immunoSEQ multiplex PCR, yet TCRdb's version contains in-frame clones alone and is incomplete. Of some 96,000 clones listed, 93% were seen once; the top ten hold over 8%. The sample consisted of blood. These receptors were obtained from a man younger than 30 in good health.

This CDR3 reads CASSPRLPPEQYF. CDR3 nucleotide sequence: TGTGCCAGCAGTCCCCGACTACCCCCGGAGCAGTACTTC. The chain combines TRBV6-5 with TRBJ2-7, with D perhaps matching TRBD2 (5 bases). The CDR3 length is 13 residues. Trimming removed 5 bases from V and 7 bases from J, with 15 bases in between. CDR1 is MNHEY and CDR2 is SVGAGI in the germline V gene.

This sequence joins TRBV18 and TRBJ1-5, with D unresolved. V was cut by 3 bases and J by 2 bases, with 11 bases left in between. This CDR3 is 15 amino acids long. Germline V gene data show CDR1 as KGHSH and CDR2 as LQKENI. CDR3 region: CASSPAGLGNQPQHF. CDR3 DNA sequence: TGTGCCAGCTCACCTGCCGGGTTAGGCAATCAGCCCCAGCATTTT.

The V and J genes are TRBV27 and TRBJ1-5, with D hard to call. Trimming removed 8 bases at V and 9 bases at J, with 8 bases between. Germline-derived CDR1 and CDR2 are MNHEY and SMNVEV (reference sequence). CDR3 length: 10 residues. Here the CDR3 DNA reads TGTGCCAGCGGGAGGTGGCCCCAGCATTTT. Amino acids: CASGRWPQHF.

This chain joins TRBV6-2 or TRBV6-3 and TRBJ2-7, with D hard to call. Trimming left V 2 bases short and J 5 bases short, with 10 bases between. This CDR3 comprises 13 residues. Germline V CDR1 and CDR2: MNHEY, SVGEGT. CDR3 nucleotide sequence: TGTGCCAGCAGTTACCTGGGGATGGACGAGCAGTACTTC. Residues: CASSYLGMDEQYF.

The chain combines TRBV12-3 or TRBV12-4 with TRBJ1-2; TRBD1 matches 7 bases. The CDR3 is made up of 12 amino acids. The V segment lost 5 bases and the J segment 6 bases; nucleotides outside the gene matches: 3. Here the CDR3 reads CASSEGADGYTF. CDR3 bases: TGTGCCAGCAGTGAGGGGGCCGATGGCTACACCTTC.

This clone was detected only once. The chain carries TRBV25-1 and TRBJ2-1; possible D gene TRBD2, 5 bases. Germline CDR1 and CDR2: MGHDK and SYGVNS. CDR3 length: 15 residues. V was cut by 1 base and J by 9 bases, with 16 bases left in between. The CDR3 protein is CASSESKLDGGEQFF. The CDR3 DNA follows: TGTGCCAGCAGTGAATCTAAGCTCGACGGAGGTGAGCAGTTCTTC.

This clone was counted once. The V and J genes are TRBV14 and TRBJ1-1, with D uncertain. This CDR3 spans 13 amino acids. Trimming removed 1 base at V and 7 bases at J, with 10 bases between. Germline V gene sequence: CDR1 SGHDN, CDR2 FVKESK. CDR3 coding DNA: TGTGCCAGCAGCCAAGTACTGGGCCTTGAAGCTTTCTTT. It encodes CASSQVLGLEAFF.

This sequence joins TRBV15 and TRBJ1-5, with D possibly matching TRBD1 (5 bases). The germline V gene has CDR1 LNHNV and CDR2 YYDKDF (reference sequence). Deletions cut 9 bases from V and 0 bases from J, with 9 bases between. The CDR3 spans 13 residues. The CDR3 bases are TGTGCCACGTACGGGGGTAGCAATCAGCCCCAGCATTTT. Translating it yields CATYGGSNQPQHF.

The chain uses TRBV15 and TRBJ2-1; D gene uncertain. Germline assignment: CDR1 LNHNV and CDR2 YYDKDF (reference sequence). Deletions cut 1 base from V and 1 base from J, with 8 bases between. This CDR3 region has 15 residues. DNA of the CDR3: TGTGCCACCAGCAGAGTGCAGAATTCCTACAATGAGCAGTTCTTC. Its protein product is CATSRVQNSYNEQFF.

The chain employs TRBV5-1 and TRBJ1-6, with 8 positions matching TRBD1. Trimming cost V 1 base and J 9 bases; bases outside gene matches: 9. CDR1 is SGHRS and CDR2 is YFSETQ in the germline V gene. This CDR3 is built from 16 residues. In DNA, the CDR3 is TGCGCCAGCAGCTTGATAACCGGGACAGGAGGTTCACCCCTCCACTTT. Translating gives CASSLITGTGGSPLHF.

The rearrangement joins TRBV15 to TRBJ1-1; 8 positions agree with TRBD1. The germline CDR1 and CDR2 sequences are LNHNV and YYDKDF (reference sequence). The CDR3 is 15 residues long. With V trimmed by 1 base and J by 8 bases, 9 bases remained unmatched. The CDR3 nucleotides are TGTGCCACCAGCAGAGTGGAGACAGGGGTACACGAAGCTTTCTTT. Encoded protein: CATSRVETGVHEAFF.

This sequence joins TRBV18 and TRBJ1-1; possibly TRBD1 for D (5 bases). Trimming took off 6 bases at V and 1 base at J, with 12 bases between the two ends. The CDR3 spans 14 residues. CDR1 is KGHSH and CDR2 is LQKENI in the germline V gene. CDR3 loop: CASSRSGGNTEAFF. In DNA, the CDR3 is TGTGCCAGCTCTCGTAGTGGGGGGAACACTGAAGCTTTCTTT.

V is TRBV15 and J is TRBJ1-5, with D maybe TRBD1 (5 bases). V lost 6 bases to trimming and J lost 4 bases, with 16 bases between them. The CDR3 runs 15 residues. The germline V gene encodes CDR1 LNHNV and CDR2 YYDKDF (reference sequence). The chain's CDR3 is CATRSRREGNQPQHF. As DNA, the CDR3 is TGTGCCACCAGGTCGAGGCGGGAGGGGAATCAGCCCCAGCATTTT.

The chain is built from TRBV30 and TRBJ2-3, with D unclear. V lost 0 bases to trimming and J lost 8 bases, with 9 bases between them. Germline V gene data show CDR1 as GTSNPN and CDR2 as SVGIG (reference sequence). CDR3 length: 12 residues. CDR3 coding DNA: TGTGCCTGGAGTGTAGGGTGGGGTACGCAGTATTTT. This translates into CAWSVGWGTQYF.

The rearrangement joins TRBV5-4 to TRBJ1-1; 10 positions match TRBD1. This CDR3 region has 15 residues. V was clipped by 5 bases and J by 0 bases; unmatched bases: 4. Looked up from germline, CDR1 is SGHNT and CDR2 is YYREEE (reference sequence). Here the CDR3 DNA reads TGTGCCAGCAGGCAGGACAGGGGGATGAACACTGAAGCTTTCTTT. It specifies CASRQDRGMNTEAFF.

The chain has TRBV19 and TRBJ2-7; D might be TRBD1 (7 bases). The CDR3 has 16 residues. CDR1 and CDR2 from the germline V gene are LNHDA and SQIVND (reference sequence). V dropped 5 bases and J dropped 0 bases, with 17 bases sitting between them. Here the CDR3 DNA reads TGTGCCAGTAGTTTCAGGGGGGCACCCAGCTCCTACGAGCAGTACTTC. This codes for CASSFRGAPSSYEQYF.

This clone has a handful of counts. This chain uses TRBV4-2 with TRBJ2-2; 9 nucleotides agree with TRBD1. The CDR3 runs to 16 residues. Germline V gene lookup returns CDR1 LGHNA and CDR2 YNFKEQ. Germline trimming cut 5 bases from V and 0 bases from J; bases unmatched to any gene: 4. CDR3 region: CASSSRTGANTGELFF. The CDR3 bases are TGTGCCAGCAGCTCTAGGACAGGGGCGAACACCGGGGAGCTGTTTTTT.

This chain links TRBV7-2 with TRBJ2-7; D unresolved. This CDR3 has 14 amino acids. The ends were cut back, 2 bases at V and 5 bases at J, with 13 bases in the middle. Germline-derived CDR1 and CDR2 are SGHTA and FQGNSA. The CDR3 region has the DNA TGTGCCAGCAGCTTATGGGATAGCCAGGACGAGCAGTACTTC. It codes for CASSLWDSQDEQYF. Filled out from reference TRBV7-2 and TRBJ2-7, the complete variable domain reads GAGVSQSPSNKVTEKGKDVELRCDPISGHTALYWYRQSLGQGLEFLIYFQGNSAPDKSGLPSDRFSAERTGGSVSTLTIQRTQQEDSAVYLCASSLWDSQDEQYFGPGTRLTVT.

The chain has TRBV6-2 or TRBV6-3 and TRBJ1-3, with D unresolved. This CDR3 is 17 amino acids long. CDR1 is MNHEY, CDR2 SVGEGT, per germline. V was shortened by 5 bases and J by 0 bases, with 17 bases between the two germline ends. The DNA for the CDR3 is TGTGCCAGCAGTCATCCCCAAGACGCTGACTCTGGAAACACCATATATTTT. Amino acid sequence: CASSHPQDADSGNTIYF.

The chain carries TRBV19 and TRBJ2-1; 11 bases are shared with TRBD1. The CDR3 extends over 16 amino acids. Germline values: CDR1 LNHDA, CDR2 SQIVND (reference sequence). V lost 3 bases, J lost 7 bases, and 8 bases stayed unmatched. In DNA form, the CDR3 reads TGTGCCAGTAGTATTCTAAGGACAGGGGGCGGGAATGAGCAGTTCTTC. Encoded protein: CASSILRTGGGNEQFF.